Below, one T cell receptor (beta chain) is given with its context. Antigen unknown. Cells stained for CD3, CD4, CD8, CD45RA, CD27 and viability were sorted into four CD45RA/CD27 subsets. Both TRBC1 and TRBC2 were covered by a beta constant-region primer of two equimolar oligonucleotides. MiXCR was run by TCRdb on the UMI-ligation and nested PCR reads, yielding one entry per CDR3 protein. Among 120,000 to 150,000 distinct CDR3 sequences listed, over 15% were seen once. CDR3 size: 14 residues. The germline CDR1 and CDR2 sequences are LGHDT and YNNKEL (reference sequence). Trimming took 0 bases from V and 3 from J, leaving 6 bases between them. This entry belongs to a study of naive and memory T cell subsets. Study-wide points: Clonotypes here are unpaired alpha or beta chain sequences. Naive repertoires, especially CD8, held a few larger clonotypes, possibly memory cells re-expressing CD45RA.

The rearrangement links TRBV3-1 to TRBJ2-1, with D unclear. Sample: naive CD4+ T cells from blood. The TCR originated in a human donor in good health. In DNA, the CDR3 is TGTGCCAGCAGCCAAGATAGCAGCTACAATGAGCAGTTCTTC. This gives the protein CASSQDSSYNEQFF.